The 20 T cell receptor beta chains given below trace back to one sample, sequenced in a study of blood T cell repertoires in COVID-19. The method was immunoSEQ multiplex PCR; TCRdb's version includes in-frame clones alone and lacks a portion of them. The table has about 430,000 clones, around nine tenths seen once; the top ten hold around 1.5%. Sequenced input: PBMCs or T cells enriched from blood (not recorded which). The receptors originated from a woman in her late teens or twenties who had been exposed to COVID-19.

The chain carries TRBV19 and TRBJ2-7, with 8 bases that match TRBD1. The junction had 9 bases not matched to a gene; V was cut back by 5 bases and J by 0 bases. The CDR3 is 16 amino acids. Germline-derived CDR1 and CDR2 are LNHDA and SQIVND (reference sequence). CDR3 protein: CASSVGQGILSYEQYF. The CDR3, as DNA: TGTGCCAGTAGTGTAGGACAGGGCATCCTCTCCTACGAGCAGTACTTC.

The rearrangement uses TRBV24-1 and TRBJ1-1, with 7 bases aligning to TRBD1. Trimming took 1 base from V and 5 from J; bases not matched to a gene: 9. Per the germline V gene, CDR1 is KGHDR and CDR2 is SFDVKD. The CDR3 runs to 16 residues. DNA of the CDR3: TGTGCCACCAGTGATTTCGTTAGGGGGCAAGAGACTGAAGCTTTCTTT. Protein sequence: CATSDFVRGQETEAFF.

This chain connects TRBV5-6 to TRBJ2-7, with TRBD2 matching over 8 bases. In germline, CDR1 is SGHDT, CDR2 YYEEEE. The V segment lost 5 bases and the J segment 1 base; nucleotides outside the gene matches: 2. This CDR3 region has 13 residues. CDR3 in amino acids: CASRGTSSYEQYF. The CDR3 DNA reads as TGTGCCAGCAGGGGGACTAGTTCCTACGAGCAGTACTTC.

The rearrangement links TRBV9 to TRBJ2-1; 12 nucleotides agree with TRBD2. CDR1 and CDR2 from the germline V gene are SGDLS and YYNGEE. After removal of 5 bases from V and 8 bases from J, the junction contained 8 bases not matched to a gene. CDR3 length: 15 residues. The CDR3 loop is CASSLAGGSFDEQFF. The DNA for the CDR3 is TGTGCCAGCAGTCTAGCGGGGGGGTCCTTCGATGAGCAGTTCTTC.

V usage is TRBV13 and J usage is TRBJ2-7; TRBD2 might be the D (6 bases). Germline values: CDR1 PRHDT, CDR2 FYEKMQ (reference sequence). The CDR3 spans 16 residues. The ends were cut back, 1 base at V and 5 bases at J, with 18 bases in the middle. The CDR3 is CASSLVSGSYKNEQYF. The CDR3 nucleotides are TGTGCCAGCAGCTTAGTATCCGGGAGTTATAAGAACGAGCAGTACTTC.

The chain recombines TRBV28 with TRBJ1-5; D is undetermined. The V gene lost 3 bases and the J gene lost 6 bases, with 12 bases spanning the gap. Germline CDR1 and CDR2: MDHEN and SYDVKM. The length of the CDR3 is 14 residues. The DNA of the CDR3 is TGTGCCAGCAGTTTTTCCCAGCCTAGTCAGCCCCAGCATTTT. As protein: CASSFSQPSQPQHF.

This clone was seen just once. This chain's CDR3 is CASSQDHGPFRGSSQPQHF. The CDR3 DNA is TGCGCCAGCAGCCAAGATCATGGTCCGTTCAGGGGGTCTTCTCAGCCCCAGCATTTT. This rearrangement joins TRBV4-3 to TRBJ1-5; 7 bases line up with TRBD1. J gave up 6 bases and V 0 bases, and 17 bases lay outside the gene matches. Per the germline V gene, CDR1 is LGHNA and CDR2 is YSLEER. The CDR3 covers 19 residues.

This clone has a single count. This rearrangement joins TRBV28 to TRBJ2-3, with D perhaps TRBD2 (5 bases). Germline loops: CDR1 MDHEN, CDR2 SYDVKM. The V gene lost 3 bases and the J gene lost 6 bases, with 10 bases spanning the gap. The CDR3 is made up of 13 amino acids. This CDR3 is CASSLSGSDTQYF. CDR3 coding DNA: TGTGCCAGCAGTTTGTCGGGGTCTGATACGCAGTATTTT. Full variable domain (missing parts from reference TRBV28 and TRBJ2-3): DVKVTQSSRYLVKRTGEKVFLECVQDMDHENMFWYRQDPGLGLRLIYFSYDVKMKEKGDIPEGYSVSREKKERFSLILESASTNQTSMYLCASSLSGSDTQYFGPGTRLTVL.

The gene calls are TRBV3-1 (or the pseudogene TRBV3-2) and TRBJ1-3; D is perhaps TRBD1 (6 bases). This CDR3 region has 15 residues. From germline, CDR1 is LGHDT and CDR2 YNNKEL (reference sequence). The V end lost 6 bases, the J end lost 0 bases, and 12 bases lay between the germline ends. The CDR3 region has the DNA TGTGCCAGCAGACCAACAGGGTCCTCTGGAAACACCATATATTTT. Protein: CASRPTGSSGNTIYF.

In DNA, the CDR3 is TGTGCCAGCTCCCCGGGACCGGGGGATGAGCAGTTCTTC. It is translated as CASSPGPGDEQFF. The genes are TRBV18 and TRBJ2-1; the D gene is possibly TRBD2 (6 bases). The V and J ends lost 6 bases and 8 bases respectively, with 14 bases between them. The CDR3 totals 13 residues. Germline V gene lookup returns CDR1 KGHSH and CDR2 LQKENI.

In this sample, this clone turned up once. The chain uses TRBV25-1 and TRBJ1-1; 7 bases line up with TRBD1. Trimming removed 2 bases from V and 4 bases from J; junction bases left unmatched: 1. The CDR3 runs to 13 residues. Per the germline V gene, CDR1 is MGHDK and CDR2 is SYGVNS. The CDR3 nucleotides read TGTGCCAGCAGTGAAGGGACAGCCACTGAAGCTTTCTTT. Translated, it gives CASSEGTATEAFF.

V gene TRBV19 combines with J gene TRBJ2-7, with 12 positions matching TRBD2. Germline V gene data show CDR1 as LNHDA and CDR2 as SQIVND (reference sequence). The CDR3 extends over 17 amino acids. J was trimmed by 1 base and V by 5 bases; bases with no gene match: 9. In nucleotides, the CDR3 is TGTGCCAGTAGTCCTAGAATCGGACTAGCGGGATCCTACGAGCAGTACTTC. Translated: CASSPRIGLAGSYEQYF. Full variable domain (outside the CDR3, taken from reference TRBV19 and TRBJ2-7): DGGITQSPKYLFRKEGQNVTLSCEQNLNHDAMYWYRQDPGQGLRLIYYSQIVNDFQKGDIAEGYSVSREKKESFPLTVTSAQKNPTAFYLCASSPRIGLAGSYEQYFGPGTRLTVT.

V usage is TRBV19 and J usage is TRBJ2-3; TRBD1 agrees at 12 bases. Germline CDR1 is LNHDA and CDR2 is SQIVND (reference sequence). There are 15 residues in the CDR3. V lost 10 bases and J lost 0; bases outside the gene matches: 5. The CDR3 DNA is TGTGCCACATGGGACAGGGGGCACAGCACAGATACGCAGTATTTT. Amino acid sequence: CATWDRGHSTDTQYF.

This rearrangement joins TRBV7-9 to TRBJ2-2; 13 bases fit TRBD2. The germline gives CDR1 SEHNR, CDR2 FQNEAQ (reference sequence). The CDR3 has 16 residues. V was clipped by 5 bases and J by 6 bases; unmatched bases: 6. CDR3 residues: CASSPGTSGTAGELFF. Written as DNA, the CDR3 is TGTGCCAGCAGCCCCGGGACTAGCGGGACAGCCGGGGAGCTGTTTTTT.

This clone was seen a single time. The chain joins TRBV29-1 to TRBJ2-2; TRBD2 might be the D (6 bases). With 6 bases removed from V and 1 base from J, the gap between germline ends came to 15 bases. Per the germline V gene, CDR1 is SQVTM and CDR2 is ANQGSEA. This CDR3 is built from 15 residues. In nucleotides, the CDR3 is TGCAGCGTGTCAAGGCCGGGACTGAACACCGGGGAGCTGTTTTTT. This gives the protein CSVSRPGLNTGELFF.

V and J are TRBV28 and TRBJ1-4, with 8 bases aligning to TRBD1. This CDR3 has 16 residues. J gave up 5 bases and V 5 bases, and 10 bases lay outside the gene matches. The germline gives CDR1 MDHEN, CDR2 SYDVKM. The CDR3 region is CASSPYPTGVNEKLFF. The CDR3 DNA sequence: TGTGCCAGCAGTCCATACCCGACAGGGGTAAATGAAAAACTGTTTTTT.

The chain combines TRBV7-2 with TRBJ2-3, with TRBD2 identical over 10 bases. The germline CDR1 and CDR2 sequences are SGHTA and FQGNSA. J gave up 4 bases and V 3 bases, and 7 bases lay outside the gene matches. CDR3 length: 16 residues. This CDR3 reads CASSFTSGISPDTQYF. CDR3 in DNA: TGTGCCAGCAGCTTCACTAGCGGGATTTCACCAGATACGCAGTATTTT.

DNA of the CDR3: TGTGCCAGCAGTTTGAGGGGCTACACCTTC. This encodes CASSLRGYTF. The rearrangement uses TRBV28 and TRBJ1-2; D call uncertain. This CDR3 comprises 10 residues. Trimming took off 3 bases at V and 8 bases at J, with 4 bases between the two ends. CDR1 and CDR2 (germline): MDHEN, SYDVKM.

This clone has only a few counts. The rearrangement links TRBV4-1 to TRBJ2-7; TRBD2 aligns across 7 bases. Germline V lookup: CDR1 MGHRA, CDR2 YSYEKL. The CDR3 is made up of 15 amino acids. V dropped 1 base and J dropped 3; count of bases not matched to a gene: 6. This CDR3 is CASSQALAVRYEQYF. The CDR3 coding sequence is TGCGCCAGCAGCCAAGCGCTAGCGGTCCGCTACGAGCAGTACTTC.

The chain carries TRBV7-3 and TRBJ1-1; TRBD1 matches at 9 bases. V lost 5 bases, J lost 6 bases, and 10 bases stayed unmatched. The CDR3 is 15 residues long. Looked up from germline, CDR1 is SGHTA and CDR2 is FQGTGA. The CDR3 bases are TGTGCCAGCAGCCGAAATCCGGGACAGGGATCTGAAGCTTTCTTT. Translating gives CASSRNPGQGSEAFF.